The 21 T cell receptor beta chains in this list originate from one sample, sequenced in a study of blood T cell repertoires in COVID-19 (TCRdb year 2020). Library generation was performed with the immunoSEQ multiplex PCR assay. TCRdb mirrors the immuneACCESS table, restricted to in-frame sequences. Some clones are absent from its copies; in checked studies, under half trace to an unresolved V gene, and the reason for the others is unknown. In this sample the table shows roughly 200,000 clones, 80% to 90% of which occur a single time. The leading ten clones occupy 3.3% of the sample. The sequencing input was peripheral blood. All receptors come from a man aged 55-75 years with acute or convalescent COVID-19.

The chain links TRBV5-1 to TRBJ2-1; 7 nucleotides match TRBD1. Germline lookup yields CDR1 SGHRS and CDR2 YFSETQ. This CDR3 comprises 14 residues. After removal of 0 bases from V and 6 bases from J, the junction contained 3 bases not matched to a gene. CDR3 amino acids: CASSLGDRPNEQFF. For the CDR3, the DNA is TGCGCCAGCAGCTTGGGGGACAGACCCAATGAGCAGTTCTTC.

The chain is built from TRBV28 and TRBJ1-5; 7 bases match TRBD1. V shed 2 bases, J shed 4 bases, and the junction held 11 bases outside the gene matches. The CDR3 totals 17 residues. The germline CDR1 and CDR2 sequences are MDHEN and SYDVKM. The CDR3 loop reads CASSLNRGDLGNQPQHF. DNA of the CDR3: TGTGCCAGCAGTTTAAACAGGGGCGATTTGGGGAATCAGCCCCAGCATTTT.

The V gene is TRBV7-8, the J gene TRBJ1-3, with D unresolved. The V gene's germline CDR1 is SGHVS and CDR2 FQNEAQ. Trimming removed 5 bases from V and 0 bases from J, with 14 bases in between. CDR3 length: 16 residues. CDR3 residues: CASSPLEGPSGNTIYF. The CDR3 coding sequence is TGTGCCAGCAGCCCCCTGGAGGGCCCCTCTGGAAACACCATATATTTT.

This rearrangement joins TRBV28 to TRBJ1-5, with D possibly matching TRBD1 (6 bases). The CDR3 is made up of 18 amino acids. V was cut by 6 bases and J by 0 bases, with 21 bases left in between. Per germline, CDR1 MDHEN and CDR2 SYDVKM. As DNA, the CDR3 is TGTGCCAGCAGCCCTCCGGGACACCGGTCCTATAGCAATCAGCCCCAGCATTTT. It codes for CASSPPGHRSYSNQPQHF.

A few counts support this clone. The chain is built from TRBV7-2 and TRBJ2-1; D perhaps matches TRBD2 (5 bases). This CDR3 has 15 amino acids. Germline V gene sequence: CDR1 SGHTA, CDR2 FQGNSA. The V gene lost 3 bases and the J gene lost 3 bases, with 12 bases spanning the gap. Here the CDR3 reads CASSFAGNYYNEQFF. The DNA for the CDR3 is TGTGCCAGCAGCTTCGCCGGGAACTACTACAATGAGCAGTTCTTC.

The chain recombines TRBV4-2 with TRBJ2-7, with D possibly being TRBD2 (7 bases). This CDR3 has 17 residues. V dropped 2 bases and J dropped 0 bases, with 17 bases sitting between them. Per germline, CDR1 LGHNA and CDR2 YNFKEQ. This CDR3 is CASSQIGGGRTSYEQYF. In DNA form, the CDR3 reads TGTGCCAGCAGCCAAATTGGGGGGGGCAGGACCTCCTACGAGCAGTACTTC.

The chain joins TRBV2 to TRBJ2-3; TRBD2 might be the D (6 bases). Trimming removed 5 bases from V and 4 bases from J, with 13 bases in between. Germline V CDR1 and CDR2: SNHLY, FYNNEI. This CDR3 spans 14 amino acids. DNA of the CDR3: TGTGCCAGCAGTCGGGACTCCCGGGCAGATACGCAGTATTTT. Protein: CASSRDSRADTQYF. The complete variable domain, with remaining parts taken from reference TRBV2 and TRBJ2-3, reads EPEVTQTPSHQVTQMGQEVILRCVPISNHLYFYWYRQILGQKVEFLVSFYNNEISEKSEIFDDQFSVERPDGSNFTLKIRSTKLEDSAMYFCASSRDSRADTQYFGPGTRLTVL.

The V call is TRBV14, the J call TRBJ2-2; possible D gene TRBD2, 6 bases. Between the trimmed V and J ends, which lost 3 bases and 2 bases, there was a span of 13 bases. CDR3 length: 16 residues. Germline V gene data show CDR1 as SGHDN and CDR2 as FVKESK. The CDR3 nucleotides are TGTGCCAGCAGCCATTGGAGGAGGGAAAACACCGGGGAGCTGTTTTTT. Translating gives CASSHWRRENTGELFF.

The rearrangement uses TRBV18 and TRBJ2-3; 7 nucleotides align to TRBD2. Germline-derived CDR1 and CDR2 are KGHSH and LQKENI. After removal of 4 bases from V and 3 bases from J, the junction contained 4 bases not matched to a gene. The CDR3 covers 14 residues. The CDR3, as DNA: TGTGCCAGCTCACTTTGGACTAGGACAGATACGCAGTATTTT. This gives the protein CASSLWTRTDTQYF. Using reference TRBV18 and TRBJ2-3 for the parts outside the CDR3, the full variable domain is NAGVMQNPRHLVRRRGQEARLRCSPMKGHSHVYWYRQLPEEGLKFMVYLQKENIIDESGMPKERFSAEFPKEGPSILRIQQVVRGDSAAYFCASSLWTRTDTQYFGPGTRLTVL.

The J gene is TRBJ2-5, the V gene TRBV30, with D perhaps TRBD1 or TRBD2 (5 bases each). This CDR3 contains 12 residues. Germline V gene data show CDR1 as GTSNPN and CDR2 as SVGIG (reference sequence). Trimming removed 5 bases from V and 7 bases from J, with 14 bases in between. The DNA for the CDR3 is TGTGCCTGGGGGGACGGGGTTGGGACCCAGTACTTC. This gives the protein CAWGDGVGTQYF.

The CDR3 is CAWRSGYEQYF. CDR3 DNA: TGTGCCTGGAGATCGGGGTACGAGCAGTACTTC. The chain uses TRBV30 and TRBJ2-7; a weak D match, TRBD2 (5 bases). V gave up 3 bases and J gave up 4 bases, with 7 bases separating them. The CDR3 consists of 11 residues. Germline assignment: CDR1 GTSNPN and CDR2 SVGIG (reference sequence). The full variable domain, rest sourced from reference TRBV30 and TRBJ2-7, is SQTIHQWPATLVQPVGSPLSLECTVEGTSNPNLYWYRQAAGRGLQLLFYSVGIGQISSEVPQNLSASRPQDRQFILSSKKLLLSDSGFYLCAWRSGYEQYFGPGTRLTVT.

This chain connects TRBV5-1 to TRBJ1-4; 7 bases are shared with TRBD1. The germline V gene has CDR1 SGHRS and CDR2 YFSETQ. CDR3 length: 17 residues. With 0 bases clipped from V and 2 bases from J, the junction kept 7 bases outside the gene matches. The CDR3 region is CASSLGAGGWTNEKLFF. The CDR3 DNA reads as TGCGCCAGCAGCTTGGGCGCAGGGGGATGGACTAATGAAAAACTGTTTTTT.

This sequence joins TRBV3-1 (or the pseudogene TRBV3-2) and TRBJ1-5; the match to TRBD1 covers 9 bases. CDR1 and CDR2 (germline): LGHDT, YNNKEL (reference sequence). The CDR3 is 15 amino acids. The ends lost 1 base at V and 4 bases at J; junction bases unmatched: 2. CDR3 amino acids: CASSQGDRANQPQHF. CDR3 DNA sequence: TGTGCCAGCAGCCAAGGGGACAGGGCAAATCAGCCCCAGCATTTT.

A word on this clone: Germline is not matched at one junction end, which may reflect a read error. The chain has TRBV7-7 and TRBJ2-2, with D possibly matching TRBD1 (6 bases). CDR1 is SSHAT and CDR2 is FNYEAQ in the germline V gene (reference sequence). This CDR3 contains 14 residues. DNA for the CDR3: TGTGCTAGCAGCGTACAGGGTGGCACCGGGGAGCTGTTTTTT. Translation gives CASSVQGGTGELFF. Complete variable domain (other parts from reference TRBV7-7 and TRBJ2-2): GAGVSQSPRYKVTKRGQDVTLRCDPISSHATLYWYQQALGQGPEFLTYFNYEAQPDKSGLPSDRFSAERPEGSISTLTIQRTEQRDSAMYRCASSVQGGTGELFFGEGSRLTVL.

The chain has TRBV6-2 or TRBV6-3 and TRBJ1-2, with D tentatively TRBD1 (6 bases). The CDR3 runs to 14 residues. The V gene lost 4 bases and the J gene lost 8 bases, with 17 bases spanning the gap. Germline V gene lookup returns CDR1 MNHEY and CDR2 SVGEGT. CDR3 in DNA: TGTGCCAGCAGTTTACGTACAGGGCTCTGGGGCTACACCTTC. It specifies CASSLRTGLWGYTF.

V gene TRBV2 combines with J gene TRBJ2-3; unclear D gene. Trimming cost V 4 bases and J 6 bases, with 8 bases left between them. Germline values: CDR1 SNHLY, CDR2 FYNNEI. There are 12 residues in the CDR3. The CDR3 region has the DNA TGTGCCAGCAGTGGTACCGGTGATACGCAGTATTTT. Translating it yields CASSGTGDTQYF.

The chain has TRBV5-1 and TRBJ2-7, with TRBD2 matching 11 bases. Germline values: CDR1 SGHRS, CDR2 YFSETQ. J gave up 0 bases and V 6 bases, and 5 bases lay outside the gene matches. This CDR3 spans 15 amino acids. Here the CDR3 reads CASTGTSGLSYEQYF. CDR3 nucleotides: TGCGCCAGCACTGGGACTAGCGGCCTCTCCTACGAGCAGTACTTC.

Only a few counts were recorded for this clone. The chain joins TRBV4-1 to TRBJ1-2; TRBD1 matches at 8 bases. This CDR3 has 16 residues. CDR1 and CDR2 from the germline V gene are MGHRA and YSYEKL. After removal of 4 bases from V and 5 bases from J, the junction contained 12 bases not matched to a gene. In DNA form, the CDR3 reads TGCGCCAGCAGCCCCTTTGGGGACAGGACCATTTATGGCTACACCTTC. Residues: CASSPFGDRTIYGYTF.

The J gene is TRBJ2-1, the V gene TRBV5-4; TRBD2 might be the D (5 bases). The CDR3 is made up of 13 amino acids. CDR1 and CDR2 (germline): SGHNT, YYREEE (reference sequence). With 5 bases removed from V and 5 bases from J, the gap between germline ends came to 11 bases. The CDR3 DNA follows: TGTGCCAGCAGTCCCACGAGGGACAATGAGCAGTTCTTC. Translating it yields CASSPTRDNEQFF.

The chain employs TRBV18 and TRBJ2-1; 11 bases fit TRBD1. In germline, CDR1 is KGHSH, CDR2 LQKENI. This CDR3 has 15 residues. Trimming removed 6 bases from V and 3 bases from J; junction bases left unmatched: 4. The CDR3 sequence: CASSAGTGGYNEQFF. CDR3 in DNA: TGTGCCAGCTCCGCCGGGACAGGGGGCTACAATGAGCAGTTCTTC.

CDR3 residues: CASSLASGGNAYEQYF. The CDR3 DNA follows: TGTGCCAGCAGTCTCGCTAGCGGGGGGAATGCCTACGAGCAGTACTTC. The V gene is TRBV28, the J gene TRBJ2-7; TRBD2 agrees at 11 bases. The germline V gene has CDR1 MDHEN and CDR2 SYDVKM. There are 16 residues in the CDR3. With V trimmed by 5 bases and J by 2 bases, 8 bases remained unmatched. Variable domain in full (rest from reference TRBV28 and TRBJ2-7): DVKVTQSSRYLVKRTGEKVFLECVQDMDHENMFWYRQDPGLGLRLIYFSYDVKMKEKGDIPEGYSVSREKKERFSLILESASTNQTSMYLCASSLASGGNAYEQYFGPGTRLTVT.